A selection of T cell receptor beta chains follows, all from one sample in a study of T cell responses to AZD1222 COVID-19 vaccine. TCRdb's table, derived via immunoSEQ multiplex PCR, lists solely in-frame clones and lacks some. The top ten hold 2.8% of the sample, which has about 130,000 clones, roughly 90% seen once. The sample consisted of peripheral blood, taken on day 0 of AZD1222 vaccination. The receptors shown here come from an adult in good health. Each CDR3 is given with its conserved first and last residue. D genes are given only for firm matches.

TRBJ2-2 TRBD2 TRBV10-3 CAISGTSGSPGGELFF TGTGCCATCAGTGGGACTAGCGGGAGTCCGGGCGGGGAGCTGTTTTTT
TRBJ1-5 NA TRBV2 CASSEYGGSNQPQHF TGTGCCAGCAGTGAATACGGGGGAAGCAATCAGCCCCAGCATTTT
TRBJ2-1 NA TRBV9 CASSVGGLYNEQFF TGTGCCAGCAGCGTGGGAGGCCTTTACAATGAGCAGTTCTTC
TRBJ2-7 TRBD2 TRBV7-2 CASSNPTSATYEQYF TGTGCCAGCAGCAACCCGACTAGCGCGACCTACGAGCAGTACTTC
TRBJ2-7 TRBD2 TRBV4-3 CASSPGLAGVLTREQYF TGCGCCAGCAGCCCGGGACTAGCGGGAGTTTTGACCCGCGAGCAGTACTTC
TRBJ2-1 NA TRBV20-1 CSASRQNLNGEQFF TGCAGTGCTAGTAGGCAGAACCTCAATGGTGAGCAGTTCTTC
TRBJ2-2 NA TRBV5-1 CASSLAGTPGGELFF TGCGCCAGCAGCTTGGCCGGGACCCCCGGCGGGGAGCTGTTTTTT
TRBJ1-4 NA TRBV19 CASRDQGDAEKLFF TGTGCCAGTAGAGACCAGGGTGATGCTGAAAAACTGTTTTTT
TRBJ2-3 NA TRBV7-8 CASSLGPGTGFTDTQYF TGTGCCAGCAGCTTAGGTCCGGGCACGGGGTTTACAGATACGCAGTATTTT
TRBJ2-1 TRBD2 TRBV5-1 CASSLAGLAGYSTEQFF TGCGCCAGCAGCTTGGCCGGACTAGCGGGATATAGCACTGAGCAGTTCTTC
TRBJ2-1 NA TRBV5-6 CASSPPDFDSYNEQFF TGTGCCAGCAGCCCACCGGACTTCGACTCCTACAATGAGCAGTTCTTC
TRBJ2-7 NA TRBV6-5 CASSYDGDHEQYF TGTGCCAGCAGTTATGACGGCGACCACGAGCAGTACTTC
TRBJ2-7 TRBD1 TRBV29-1 CSVRPFRGTGYEQYF TGCAGCGTTCGTCCGTTTAGGGGGACAGGATACGAGCAGTACTTC
TRBJ1-2 TRBD1 TRBV6-5 CASSYSGGTYGYTF TGTGCCAGCAGTTACTCAGGGGGCACCTATGGCTACACCTTC
TRBJ1-2 NA TRBV7-2 CASSSQTSGGNYGYTF TGTGCCAGCAGCAGCCAGACCTCGGGGGGTAACTATGGCTACACCTTC
TRBJ1-1 NA TRBV4-3 CASSQGGTTFLGNTEAFF TGCGCCAGCAGCCAAGGGGGGACGACGTTTTTGGGGAACACTGAAGCTTTCTTT
TRBJ2-3 TRBD2 TRBV10-1 CASSPTSGPTDTQYF TGCGCCAGCAGCCCGACTAGCGGGCCTACAGATACGCAGTATTTT
TRBJ1-1 NA TRBV27 CASSLWGGAGYVTEAFF TGTGCCAGCAGTTTATGGGGTGGGGCAGGGTACGTCACTGAAGCTTTCTTT
TRBJ1-3 NA TRBV9 CASSVEGVSGNTIYF TGTGCCAGCAGCGTAGAGGGGGTCTCTGGAAACACCATATATTTT
TRBJ2-3 TRBD2 TRBV7-9 CASSPGLAGNTDTQYF TGTGCCAGCAGTCCTGGACTAGCGGGAAACACAGATACGCAGTATTTT
TRBJ2-3 NA TRBV4-2 CASSSLDTQYF TGTGCCAGCAGCTCACTAGATACGCAGTATTTT
TRBJ2-7 TRBD1 TRBV6-5 CASTRLPGGNSEQYF TGTGCCAGCACCCGACTCCCAGGGGGCAACAGCGAGCAGTACTTC
TRBJ1-2 NA TRBV4-1 CASSQDGNPLF TGCGCCAGCAGCCAAGATGGTAATCCCCTCTTC
TRBJ2-7 TRBD1 TRBV10-3 CAIRRGTGSYEQYF TGTGCCATCAGGAGGGGGACAGGGTCCTACGAGCAGTACTTC
TRBJ2-2 TRBD2 TRBV5-1 CASSSGTSGLGGELFF TGCGCCAGCAGCTCCGGGACTAGCGGTCTGGGGGGGGAGCTGTTTTTT
TRBJ2-2 TRBD1 TRBV5-1 CASHYGQVQGGELFF TGCGCCAGCCATTATGGACAGGTTCAAGGCGGGGAGCTGTTTTTT
TRBJ1-4 NA TRBV4-3 CASSQDSGVTNEKLFF TGCGCCAGCAGCCAAGATTCAGGGGTAACTAATGAAAAACTGTTTTTT
TRBJ1-5 NA TRBV6-6 CASSSAFDQPQHF TGTGCCAGCAGTTCCGCCTTTGATCAGCCCCAGCATTTT
TRBJ2-1 TRBD2 TRBV2 CASSALANLNNEQFF TGTGCCAGCAGTGCACTAGCGAACCTCAACAATGAGCAGTTCTTC
TRBJ2-7 TRBD2 TRBV5-1 CASSLALAGISDEQYF TGCGCCAGCAGCTTGGCCCTAGCGGGAATCAGCGACGAGCAGTACTTC
TRBJ2-1 NA TRBV7-8 CASSPRDLAQGEQFF TGTGCCAGCAGCCCCCGGGACCTGGCCCAGGGTGAGCAGTTCTTC